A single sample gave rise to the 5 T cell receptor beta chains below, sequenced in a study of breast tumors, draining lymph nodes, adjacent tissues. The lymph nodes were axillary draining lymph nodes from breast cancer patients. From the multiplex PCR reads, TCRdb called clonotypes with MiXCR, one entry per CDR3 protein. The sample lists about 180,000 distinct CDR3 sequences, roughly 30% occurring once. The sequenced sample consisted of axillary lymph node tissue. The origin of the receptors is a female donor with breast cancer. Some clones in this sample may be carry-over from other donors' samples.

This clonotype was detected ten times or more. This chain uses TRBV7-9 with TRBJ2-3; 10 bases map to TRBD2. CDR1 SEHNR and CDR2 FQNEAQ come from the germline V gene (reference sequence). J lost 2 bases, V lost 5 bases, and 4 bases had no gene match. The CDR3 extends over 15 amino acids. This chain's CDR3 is CASSILAGPTDTQYF. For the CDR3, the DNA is TGTGCCAGCAGCATACTAGCGGGGCCCACAGATACGCAGTATTTT.

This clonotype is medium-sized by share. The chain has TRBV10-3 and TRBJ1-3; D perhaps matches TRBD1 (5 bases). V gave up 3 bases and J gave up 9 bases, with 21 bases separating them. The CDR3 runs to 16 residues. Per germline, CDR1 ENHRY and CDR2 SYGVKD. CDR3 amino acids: CAISEGGDVVGGTIYF. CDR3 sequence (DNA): TGTGCCATCAGTGAAGGCGGGGACGTCGTTGGTGGCACCATATATTTT.

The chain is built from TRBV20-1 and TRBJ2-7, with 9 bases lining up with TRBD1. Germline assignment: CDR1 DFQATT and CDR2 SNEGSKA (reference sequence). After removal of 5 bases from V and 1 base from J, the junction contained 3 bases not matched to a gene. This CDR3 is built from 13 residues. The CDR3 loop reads CSAGTGFSYEQYF. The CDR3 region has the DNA TGCAGTGCTGGGACAGGGTTTTCCTACGAGCAGTACTTC.

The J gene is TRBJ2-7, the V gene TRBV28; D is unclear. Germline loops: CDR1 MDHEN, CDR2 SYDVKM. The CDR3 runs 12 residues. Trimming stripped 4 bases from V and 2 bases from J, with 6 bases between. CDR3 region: CASSSSPYEQYF. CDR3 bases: TGTGCCAGCAGTTCCTCCCCCTACGAGCAGTACTTC.

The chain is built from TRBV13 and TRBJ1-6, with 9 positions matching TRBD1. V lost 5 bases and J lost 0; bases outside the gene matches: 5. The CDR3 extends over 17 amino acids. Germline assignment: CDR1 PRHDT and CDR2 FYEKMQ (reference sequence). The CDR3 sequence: CASSLGTGSSYNSPLHF. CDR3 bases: TGTGCCAGCAGCCTCGGGACAGGGAGCTCCTATAATTCACCCCTCCACTTT.